A selection of T cell receptor beta chains follows, all from one sample in a study of blood T cell repertoires in COVID-19. Libraries were prepared by immunoSEQ multiplex PCR; TCRdb keeps only in-frame clonotypes and omits some of them. The data hold roughly 200,000 clones, with 85% to 90% observed a single time. Sequenced sample: peripheral blood. The receptors were sampled from a man aged 35 to 55 with active or convalescent COVID-19. The CDR3 runs from the conserved cysteine through the conserved F or W. The D gene is left open where the match is weak. Size is stated for part of the rows, as once, few or many counts, or as a class when the clone is expanded.

>TRBJ1-1|TRBD1|TRBV18|.|14
TGTGCCAGCTCACCGACAGGGGTTAACACTGAAGCTTTCTTT
CASSPTGVNTEAFF
>TRBJ2-7|.|TRBV7-9|.|12
TGTGCCAGCCAAGGGGTGTTCTACGAGCAGTACTTC
CASQGVFYEQYF
>TRBJ1-5|.|TRBV19|.|13
TGTGCCAGCGGGGATTTGCCAAATCAGCCCCAGCATTTT
CASGDLPNQPQHF
>TRBJ1-1|TRBD1|TRBV5-4|.|15
TGTGCCAGCAGCTTGGAACAGGGGGCGCGTACTGAAGCTTTCTTT
CASSLEQGARTEAFF
>TRBJ2-7|.|TRBV6-6|.|16
TGTGCCAGCAGTTACTCGATTAAGACACTCTCCTACGAGCAGTACTTC
CASSYSIKTLSYEQYF
>TRBJ1-3|.|TRBV2|.|14
TGTGCCAGCAGAGGACAGTTCTCTGGAAACACCATATATTTT
CASRGQFSGNTIYF
>TRBJ1-2|TRBD1|TRBV30|.|16
TGTGCCTGGAGTCCCCGGACAGGGGGCAAAAACTATGGCTACACCTTC
CAWSPRTGGKNYGYTF
>TRBJ1-1|.|TRBV5-1|.|14
TGCGCCAGCAGCTTGGCGGGGGGTGGCACTGAAGCTTTCTTT
CASSLAGGGTEAFF
>TRBJ2-5|.|TRBV6-2/TRBV6-3|once|15
TGTGCCAGCAGTTATTCCAGGGATCCCCAAGAGACCCAGTACTTC
CASSYSRDPQETQYF
>TRBJ2-3|.|TRBV30|.|13
TGTGCCTGGAGTGTGGTCCTAGCGGATACGCAGTATTTT
CAWSVVLADTQYF
>TRBJ2-3|TRBD2|TRBV7-3|.|16
TGTGCCAGCAGCATGGGACTAGCGGGGGTCACAGATACGCAGTATTTT
CASSMGLAGVTDTQYF
>TRBJ1-6|.|TRBV30|.|12
TGTGCCTGGAGCCCGGGTTATTCACCCCTCCACTTT
CAWSPGYSPLHF
>TRBJ2-2|TRBD2|TRBV4-1|.|17
TGCGCCAGCAGCCAAGATATGGGCGGGGGAGATACCGGGGAGCTGTTTTTT
CASSQDMGGGDTGELFF
>TRBJ1-6|.|TRBV9|.|17
TGTGCCAGCAGCGATCGACTTGGGAGCTCCTATAATTCACCCCTCCACTTT
CASSDRLGSSYNSPLHF
>TRBJ2-1|.|TRBV27|.|12
TGTGCCAGCAGTCAAGGGGGCAATGAGCAGTTCTTC
CASSQGGNEQFF
>TRBJ2-5|.|TRBV28|.|15
TGTGCCAGCAGCAGCAGTGTGGGGGGTCTGGAGACCCAGTACTTC
CASSSSVGGLETQYF